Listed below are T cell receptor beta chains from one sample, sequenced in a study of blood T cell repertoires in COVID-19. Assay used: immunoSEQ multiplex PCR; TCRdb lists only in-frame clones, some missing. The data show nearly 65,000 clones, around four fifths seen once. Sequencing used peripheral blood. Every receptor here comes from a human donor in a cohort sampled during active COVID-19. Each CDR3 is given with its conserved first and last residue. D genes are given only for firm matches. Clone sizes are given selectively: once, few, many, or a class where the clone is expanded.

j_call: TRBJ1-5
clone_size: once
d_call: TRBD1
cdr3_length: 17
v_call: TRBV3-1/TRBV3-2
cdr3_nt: TGTGCCAGCAGCCAAGACCAGACAGGGGGGTCGGGCCAGCCCCAGCATTTT
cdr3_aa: CASSQDQTGGSGQPQHF

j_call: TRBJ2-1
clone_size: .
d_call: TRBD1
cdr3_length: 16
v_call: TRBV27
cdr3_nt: TGTGCCAGCAGTTTAACCGGGACAGGGTTCTACAATGAGCAGTTCTTC
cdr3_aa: CASSLTGTGFYNEQFF

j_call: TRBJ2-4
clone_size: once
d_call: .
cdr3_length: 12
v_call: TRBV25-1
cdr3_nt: TGTGCCAGCGCGGGCCCCGGGAACATTCAGTACTTC
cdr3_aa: CASAGPGNIQYF

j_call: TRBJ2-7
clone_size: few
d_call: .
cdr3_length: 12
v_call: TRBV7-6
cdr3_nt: TGTGCCAGCAGCTCGGACAGTGGAGAGCAGTACTTC
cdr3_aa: CASSSDSGEQYF

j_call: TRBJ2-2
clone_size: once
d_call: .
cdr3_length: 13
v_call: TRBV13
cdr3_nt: TGTGCCAGCAGCTTTGGGCCTACCGGGGAGCTGTTTTTT
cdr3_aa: CASSFGPTGELFF

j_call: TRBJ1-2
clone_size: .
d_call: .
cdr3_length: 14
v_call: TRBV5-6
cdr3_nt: TGTGCCAGCAGGCGACAGGATCACAACTATGGCTACACCTTC
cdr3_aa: CASRRQDHNYGYTF

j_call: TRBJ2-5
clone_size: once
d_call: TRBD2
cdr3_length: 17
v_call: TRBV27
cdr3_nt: TGTGCCAGCAGTTTACTGGCGGGAGGATACCAGGGAGAGACCCAGTACTTC
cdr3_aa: CASSLLAGGYQGETQYF

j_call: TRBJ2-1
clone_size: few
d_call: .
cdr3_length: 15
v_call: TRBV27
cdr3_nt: TGTGCCAGCAGTTTACGTCAGGGCATAGGCAATGAGCAGTTCTTC
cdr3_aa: CASSLRQGIGNEQFF

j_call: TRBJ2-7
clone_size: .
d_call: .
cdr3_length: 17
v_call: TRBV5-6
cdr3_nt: TGTGCCAGCAGTCCTTCCCGCCGGCGGGGGCGTGGCTACGAGCAGTACTTC
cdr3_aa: CASSPSRRRGRGYEQYF

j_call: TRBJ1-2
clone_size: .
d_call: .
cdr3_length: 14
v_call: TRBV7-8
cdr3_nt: TGTGCCAGCAGCTTAGAACGGGGAGGCTATGGCTACACCTTC
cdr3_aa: CASSLERGGYGYTF

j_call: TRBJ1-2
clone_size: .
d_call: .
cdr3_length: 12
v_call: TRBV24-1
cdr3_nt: TGTGCCACCAGTGATTTCCAGGGTTCGGAAACCTTC
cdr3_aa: CATSDFQGSETF

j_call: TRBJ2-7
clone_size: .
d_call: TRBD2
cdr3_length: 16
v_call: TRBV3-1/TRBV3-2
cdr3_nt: TGTGCCAGCAGCCCATATAGCGGGAGGCCTTCCTACGAGCAGTACTTC
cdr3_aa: CASSPYSGRPSYEQYF

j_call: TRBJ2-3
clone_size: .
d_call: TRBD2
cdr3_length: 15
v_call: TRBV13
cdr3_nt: TGTGCCAGCAGCCCTCTAGCGGGGAACACAGATACGCAGTATTTT
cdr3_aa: CASSPLAGNTDTQYF

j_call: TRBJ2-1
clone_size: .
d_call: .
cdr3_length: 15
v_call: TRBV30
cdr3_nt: TGTGCCTGGAGTGACGGCGGGGAGCACTACAATGAGCAGTTCTTC
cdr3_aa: CAWSDGGEHYNEQFF

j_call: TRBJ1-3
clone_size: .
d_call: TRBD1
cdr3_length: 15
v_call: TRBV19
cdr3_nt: TGTGCCAGTAGTCTCCCGGGACAGCTTGGAAACACCATATATTTT
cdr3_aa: CASSLPGQLGNTIYF

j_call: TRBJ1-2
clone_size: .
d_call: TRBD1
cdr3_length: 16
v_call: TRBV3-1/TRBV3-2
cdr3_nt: TGTGCCAGCAGCCAAGATAGGGACAGAACGCTCTATGGCTACACCTTC
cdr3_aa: CASSQDRDRTLYGYTF

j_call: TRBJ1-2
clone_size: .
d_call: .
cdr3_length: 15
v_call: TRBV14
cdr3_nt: TGTGCCAGCAGCCCTACGGTCAGGGGCGGGTATGGCTACACCTTC
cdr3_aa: CASSPTVRGGYGYTF

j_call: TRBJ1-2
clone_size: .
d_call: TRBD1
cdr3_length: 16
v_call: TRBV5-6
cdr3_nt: TGTGCCAGCAGCTTGGACCGGGACAGAACTAACTATGGCTACACCTTC
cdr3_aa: CASSLDRDRTNYGYTF

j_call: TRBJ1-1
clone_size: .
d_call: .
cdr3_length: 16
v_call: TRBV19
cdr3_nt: TGTGCCAGTAGTATAGACCCCGCGGAAGGAAGGACTGAAGCTTTCTTT
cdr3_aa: CASSIDPAEGRTEAFF

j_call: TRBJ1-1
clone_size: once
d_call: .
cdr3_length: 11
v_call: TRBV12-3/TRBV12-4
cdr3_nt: TGTGCCAGCAGTTTATGGAGGGAAGCTTTCTTT
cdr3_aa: CASSLWREAFF

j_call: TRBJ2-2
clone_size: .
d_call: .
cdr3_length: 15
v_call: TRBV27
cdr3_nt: TGTGCCAGCAGTTTGGGGCGGTCGAGCACCGGGGAGCTGTTTTTT
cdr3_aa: CASSLGRSSTGELFF

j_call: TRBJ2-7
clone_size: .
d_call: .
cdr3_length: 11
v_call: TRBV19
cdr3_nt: TGTGCCAGTACAGGGGACGCAGAGCAGTACTTC
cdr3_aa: CASTGDAEQYF

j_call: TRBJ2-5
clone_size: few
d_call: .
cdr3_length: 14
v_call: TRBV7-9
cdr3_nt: TGTGCCACCCAGGCCATGGCAGGCAAAGAGACCCAGTACTTC
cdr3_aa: CATQAMAGKETQYF

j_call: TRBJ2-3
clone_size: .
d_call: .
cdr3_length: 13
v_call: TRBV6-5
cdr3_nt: TGTGCCAGCACCAGACTAGAGACAGATACGCAGTATTTT
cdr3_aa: CASTRLETDTQYF

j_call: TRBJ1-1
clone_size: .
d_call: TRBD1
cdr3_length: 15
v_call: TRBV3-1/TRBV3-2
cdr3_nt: TGTGCCAGCAGCTACTCCGGGACAGCGAACACTGAAGCTTTCTTT
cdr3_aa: CASSYSGTANTEAFF

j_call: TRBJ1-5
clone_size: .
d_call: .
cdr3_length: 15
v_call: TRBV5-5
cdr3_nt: TGTGCCAGCACCATTAACAGCTATAGCAATCAGCCCCAGCATTTT
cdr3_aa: CASTINSYSNQPQHF

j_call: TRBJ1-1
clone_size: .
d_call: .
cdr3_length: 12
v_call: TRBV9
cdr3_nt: TGTGCCATAGTCGATCACGACAGGGAAGCTTTCTTT
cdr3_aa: CAIVDHDREAFF

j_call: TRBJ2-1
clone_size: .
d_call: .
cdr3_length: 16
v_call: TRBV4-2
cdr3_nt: TGTGCCAGCAGCCAAGATAGGAGCGGAGCCGTCAATGAGCAGTTCTTC
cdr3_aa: CASSQDRSGAVNEQFF

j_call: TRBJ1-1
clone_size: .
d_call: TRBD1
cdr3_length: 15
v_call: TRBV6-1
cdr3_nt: TGTGCCAGCAGTGAGGGACAGAACATGAACACTGAAGCTTTCTTT
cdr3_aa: CASSEGQNMNTEAFF

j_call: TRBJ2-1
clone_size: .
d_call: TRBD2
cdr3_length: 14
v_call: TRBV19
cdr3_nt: TGTGCCACCGACTCGCCGGGACTAGAAAATGAGCAGTTCTTC
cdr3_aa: CATDSPGLENEQFF

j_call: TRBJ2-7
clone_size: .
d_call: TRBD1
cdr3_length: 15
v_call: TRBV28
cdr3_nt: TGTGCCAGCAGTTTAGGCGACAGGGGCTACTACGAGCAGTACTTC
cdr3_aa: CASSLGDRGYYEQYF

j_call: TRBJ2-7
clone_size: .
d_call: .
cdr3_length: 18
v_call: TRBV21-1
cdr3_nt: TGTGCCAGCAGCAAAGACTGTCTACGACAGGGTGTGTTAAGAGAGCAGTACTTC
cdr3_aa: CASSKDCLRQGVLREQYF

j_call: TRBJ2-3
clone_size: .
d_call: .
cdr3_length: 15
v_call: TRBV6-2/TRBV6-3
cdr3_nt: TGTGCCAGCAGTTATCTCGGGTACAGCACAGATACGCAGTATTTT
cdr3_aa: CASSYLGYSTDTQYF

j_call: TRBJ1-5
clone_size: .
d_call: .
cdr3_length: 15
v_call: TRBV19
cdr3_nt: TGTGCCAGTAGAAACCAGGGAATTAGCAATCAGCCCCAGCATTTT
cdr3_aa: CASRNQGISNQPQHF

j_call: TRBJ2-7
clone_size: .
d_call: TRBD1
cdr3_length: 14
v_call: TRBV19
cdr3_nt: TGTGCCAGTAAACCCCGGGACAGAGCTTACGAGCAGTACTTC
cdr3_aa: CASKPRDRAYEQYF

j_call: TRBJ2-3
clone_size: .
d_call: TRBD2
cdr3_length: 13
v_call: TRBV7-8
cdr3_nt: TGTGCCAGCAGCCTAGCGGGAGCGGATACGCAGTATTTT
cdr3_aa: CASSLAGADTQYF

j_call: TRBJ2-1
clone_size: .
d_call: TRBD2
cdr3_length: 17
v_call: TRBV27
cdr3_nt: TGTGCCAGCAGTCCGTTCCGGGGGACTAGCGTCTACAATGAGCAGTTCTTC
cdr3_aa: CASSPFRGTSVYNEQFF

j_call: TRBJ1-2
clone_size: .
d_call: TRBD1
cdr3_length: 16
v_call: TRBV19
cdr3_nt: TGTGCCAGTAGAACATTGGGACAGGGAATCAACTATGGCTACACCTTC
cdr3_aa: CASRTLGQGINYGYTF

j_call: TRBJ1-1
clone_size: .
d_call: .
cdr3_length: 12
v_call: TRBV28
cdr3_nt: TGTGCCAGCAGTTTACAGAACACTGAAGCTTTCTTT
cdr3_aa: CASSLQNTEAFF

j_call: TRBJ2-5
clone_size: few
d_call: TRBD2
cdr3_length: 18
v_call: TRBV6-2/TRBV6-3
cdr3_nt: TGTGCCAGCAGTTTCCCCCCACTAGCGGGAGGGCCGTCAGAGACCCAGTACTTC
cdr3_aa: CASSFPPLAGGPSETQYF

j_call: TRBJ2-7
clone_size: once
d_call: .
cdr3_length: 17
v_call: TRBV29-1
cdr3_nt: TGCAGCGTAGTAGAAGCCTGGGACTCCCCGGTGAGCCACGAGCAGTACTTC
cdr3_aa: CSVVEAWDSPVSHEQYF